This T cell receptor beta chain was found in a study of T cell clonality in common variable immunodeficiency. Findings and caveats of the study: CVID subjects had higher TCRbeta clonality than healthy controls, most marked in about a third. In common variable immunodeficiency, TCR beta chains reportedly carried fewer deletions and N-nucleotide insertions. Patient heterogeneity in the CVID cohort limited correlations between repertoire features and clinical complications.

Here immunoSEQ multiplex PCR was the method, and the copy in TCRdb shows in-frame clones only, minus some. The data show roughly 39,000 clones, with none appearing a single time. Patients had low serum IgG, IgA and/or IgM and specific antibody deficiency. Aged roughly 8 to 65 years, CVID subjects averaged about 38 years old. V shed 5 bases, J shed 6 bases, and the junction held 14 bases outside the gene matches. The CDR3 is 16 residues long. CDR1 SGHVS and CDR2 FQNEAQ come from the germline V gene. A word on this clone: Its target is unknown. The CDR3 is cut off 3 residues early in the read; its end comes from the germline J gene.

The sequence came from a human donor with common variable immunodeficiency. The rearrangement joins TRBV7-8 to TRBJ2-3; TRBD2 matches 7 bases. Sequencing was done on a sample of peripheral blood mononuclear cells. CDR3 DNA, as far as it was read: TGTGCCAGCAGCGTAAAGACTAGCCCAGCGCTCGATACG. Amino acids: CASSVKTSPALDT. The complete CDR3 sequence is CASSVKTSPALDTQYF.